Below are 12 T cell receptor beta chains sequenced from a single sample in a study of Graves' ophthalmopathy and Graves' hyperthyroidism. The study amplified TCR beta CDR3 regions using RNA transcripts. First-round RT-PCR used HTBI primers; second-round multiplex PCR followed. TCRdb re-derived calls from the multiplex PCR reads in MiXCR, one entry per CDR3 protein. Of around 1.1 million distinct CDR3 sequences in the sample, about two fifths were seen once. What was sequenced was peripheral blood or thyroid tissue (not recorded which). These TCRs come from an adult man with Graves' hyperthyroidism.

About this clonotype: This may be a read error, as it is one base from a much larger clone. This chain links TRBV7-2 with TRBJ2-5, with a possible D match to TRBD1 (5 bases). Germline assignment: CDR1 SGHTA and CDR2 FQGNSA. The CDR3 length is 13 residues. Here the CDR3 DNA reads TGTGCCAGCAGTCCGGACATCCAAGAGACCCGGTACTTC. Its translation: CASSPDIQETRYF. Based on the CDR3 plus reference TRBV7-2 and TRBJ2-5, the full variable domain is GAGVSQSPSNKVTEKGKDVELRCDPISGHTALYWYRQSLGQGLEFLIYFQGNSAPDKSGLPSDRFSAERTGGSVSTLTIQRTQQEDSAVYLCASSPDIQETRYFGPGTRLLVL.

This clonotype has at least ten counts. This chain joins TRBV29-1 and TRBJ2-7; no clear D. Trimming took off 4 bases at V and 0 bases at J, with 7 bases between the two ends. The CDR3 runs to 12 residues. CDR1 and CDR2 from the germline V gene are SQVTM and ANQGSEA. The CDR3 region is CSVGPHSYEQYF. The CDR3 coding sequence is TGCAGCGTTGGTCCGCACTCCTACGAGCAGTACTTC.

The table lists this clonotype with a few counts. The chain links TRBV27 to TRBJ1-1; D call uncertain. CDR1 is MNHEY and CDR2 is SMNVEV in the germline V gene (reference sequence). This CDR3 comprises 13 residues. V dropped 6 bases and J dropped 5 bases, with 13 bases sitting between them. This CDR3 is CASRTAGWTEAFF. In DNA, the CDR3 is TGTGCCAGCAGGACCGCAGGTTGGACTGAAGCTTTCTTT.

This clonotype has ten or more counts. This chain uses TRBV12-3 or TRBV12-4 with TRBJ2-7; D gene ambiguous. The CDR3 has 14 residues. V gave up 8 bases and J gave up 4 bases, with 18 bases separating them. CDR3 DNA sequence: TGTGCCAGCGGAAACTGGGCAGGCACTTACGAGCAGTACTTC. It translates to CASGNWAGTYEQYF.

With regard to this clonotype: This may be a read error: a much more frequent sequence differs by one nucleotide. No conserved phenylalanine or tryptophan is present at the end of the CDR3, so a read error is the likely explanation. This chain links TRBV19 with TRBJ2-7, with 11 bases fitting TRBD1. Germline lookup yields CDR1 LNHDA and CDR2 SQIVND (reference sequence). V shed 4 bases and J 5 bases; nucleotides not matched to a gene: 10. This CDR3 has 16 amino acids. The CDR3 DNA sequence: TGTGCCAGTAGTACGGGAGGACAGGGGGCCTCAAACGAGCAGTACTTA. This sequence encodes CASSTGGQGASNEQYL.

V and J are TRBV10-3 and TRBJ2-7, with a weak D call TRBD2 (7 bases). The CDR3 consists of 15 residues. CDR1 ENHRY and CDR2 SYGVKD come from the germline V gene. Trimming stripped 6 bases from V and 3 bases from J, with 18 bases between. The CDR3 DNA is TGTGCCATCAGCCCCCTCGGGGGGCGAGACTACGAGCAGTACTTC. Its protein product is CAISPLGGRDYEQYF.

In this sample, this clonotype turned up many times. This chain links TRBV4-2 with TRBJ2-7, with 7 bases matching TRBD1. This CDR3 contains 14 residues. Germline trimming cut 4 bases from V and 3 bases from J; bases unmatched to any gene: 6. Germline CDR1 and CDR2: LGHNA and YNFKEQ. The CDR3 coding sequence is TGTGCCAGCAGCCGGAACGGGGACAGCTACGAGCAGTACTTC. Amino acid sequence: CASSRNGDSYEQYF.

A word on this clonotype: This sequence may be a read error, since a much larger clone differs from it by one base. The CDR3 region is CASSPAHTEAFF. The CDR3 DNA sequence: TGTGCCAGCAGTCCAGCGCACACTGAAGCTTTCTTT. The chain combines TRBV12-3 or TRBV12-4 with TRBJ1-1; D is unresolved. Deletions cut 5 bases from V and 3 bases from J, with 7 bases between. The CDR3 is 12 amino acids.

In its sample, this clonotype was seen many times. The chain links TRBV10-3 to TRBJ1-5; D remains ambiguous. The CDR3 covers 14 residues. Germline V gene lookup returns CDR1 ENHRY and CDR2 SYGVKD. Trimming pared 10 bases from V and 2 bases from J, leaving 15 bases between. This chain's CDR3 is CATAVESGNQPQHF. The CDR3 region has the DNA TGTGCCACGGCGGTTGAGAGCGGCAATCAGCCCCAGCATTTT.

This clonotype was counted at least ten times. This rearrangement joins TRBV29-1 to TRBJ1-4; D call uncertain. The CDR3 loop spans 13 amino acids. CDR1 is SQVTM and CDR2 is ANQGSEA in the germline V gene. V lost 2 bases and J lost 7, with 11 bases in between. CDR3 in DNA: TGCAGCGTTGAACTGCACCCGAGTGAAAAACTGTTTTTT. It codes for CSVELHPSEKLFF.

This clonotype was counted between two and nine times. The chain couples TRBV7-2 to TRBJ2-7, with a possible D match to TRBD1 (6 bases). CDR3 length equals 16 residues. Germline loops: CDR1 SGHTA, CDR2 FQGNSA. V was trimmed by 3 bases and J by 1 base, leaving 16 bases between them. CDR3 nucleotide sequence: TGTGCCAGCAGCTTTATACAGGGTTTGATTTCCTACGAGCAGTACTTC. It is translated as CASSFIQGLISYEQYF.

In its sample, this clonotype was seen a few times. The CDR3 DNA reads as TGCAGCACTGGTGGACAGGGGGAAGATGGCTACACCTTC. Protein sequence: CSTGGQGEDGYTF. V gene TRBV29-1 combines with J gene TRBJ1-2, with TRBD1 identical over 10 bases. Trimming at V came to 8 bases and at J to 6 bases, leaving 9 bases not matched to a gene. The CDR3 has 13 amino acids. From germline, CDR1 is SQVTM and CDR2 ANQGSEA. Using reference TRBV29-1 and TRBJ1-2 for the parts outside the CDR3, the full variable domain is SAVISQKPSRDICQRGTSLTIQCQVDSQVTMMFWYRQQPGQSLTLIATANQGSEATYESGFVIDKFPISRPNLTFSTLTVSNMSPEDSSIYLCSTGGQGEDGYTFGSGTRLTVV.